This T cell receptor (beta chain) was sequenced for a study of cytotoxic CD8 clonotypes in ibrutinib-treated CLL. CDR1 MNHNS and CDR2 SASEGT come from the germline V gene. V was clipped by 0 bases and J by 12 bases, with 12 bases between them. The CDR3 is 12 residues long. With respect to this clone: The antigen remains undetermined.

The assay was immunoSEQ multiplex PCR, and TCRdb's table has in-frame clones only and misses some. The repertoire holds around 70,000 clones, with approximately 70% as singletons. Study-wide results and caveats: Sampling times, which were not matched between the groups, differed between sustained-remission patients and progressing patients.

Sequences were derived from PBMCs, sampled after 12 months of ibrutinib treatment. This clonotype originated in a human donor with chronic lymphocytic leukemia. The chain employs TRBV6-1 and TRBJ2-7; no firm D call. The DNA for the CDR3 is TGTGCCAGCAGTGAAGCCGAAAGAAACGGGTACTTC. This encodes CASSEAERNGYF.